This section outlines one TCR beta chain sequence together with its context. No cognate antigen has been identified for it. No much larger clonotype is one base removed from it; base qualities were not supplied. This specimen comes from a study of radiotherapy plus CTLA-4 blockade in lung cancer (dated by TCRdb to the late 2010s). For context, the study as a whole: Objective responses occurred in 18% of enrolled patients, and around 30% achieved disease control. Results and caveats for the whole study, not just this receptor: After treatment with radiotherapy and ipilimumab, TCR clones that originated in tumors expanded in peripheral blood. The strongest predictors of response were reported to be early dynamic shifts in blood T cell clones along with a rise in serum interferon-beta following radiation.

The study evaluated CTLA-4 blockade (ipilimumab) given together with focal radiation therapy in patients who had chemo-refractory metastatic non-small-cell lung cancer. The CDR3 holds 18 amino acids from the cysteine to the phenylalanine. Just CDR3 DNA is preserved here, 54 bases in frame from base 1. V is cut back by 0 bases and J by 5 bases, with 12 bases in the junction unmatched. Reading the germline V gene gives CDR1 MGHRA and CDR2 YSYEKL. Libraries were prepared through the immunoSEQ multiplex PCR assay. TCRdb limited this immuneACCESS table to in-frame rearrangements with V and J called. A share of clones is missing; checked studies link under half to unresolved V genes, and the rest is unexplained. Here the sample has roughly 90,000 clones; roughly 85% occur a single time. Of the sample, roughly 25% is held by the ten largest clones.

The sequence came from a human donor with non-small cell lung cancer that progressed on radiotherapy plus ipilimumab. Recombination linked TRBV4-1 to TRBJ2-3, and 9 junction bases match TRBD2. Here the sequenced sample was peripheral blood, taken from a patient treated with radiotherapy plus ipilimumab. The bases read TGCGCCAGCAGCCAAGATACGGGTAGCGGGAGTCGATTAGATACGCAGTATTTT. This gives the protein CASSQDTGSGSRLDTQYF.